The T cell receptor (beta chain) under discussion was sequenced for a study of cytomegalovirus exposure and HLA in healthy donors. Use of 60 Vbeta and 13 Jbeta primers characterized the PCR. Profiling relied on immunoSEQ multiplex PCR, and the TCRdb table lists in-frame clones only, not all of them. The sample includes around 200,000 clones, almost 85% seen only once; the top ten take more than 0.5%. V lost 8 bases and J lost 7; bases outside the gene matches: 5. Germline V CDR1 and CDR2: LNHDA, SQIVND (reference sequence). The CDR3 is made up of 13 amino acids. This clone was detected a few times. Its antigen is as yet unknown. Study conclusions and caveats: Associated with cytomegalovirus, according to the listing, were 150 to 200 TCR beta chains.

V gene TRBV19 combines with J gene TRBJ1-5, with TRBD1 matching over 10 bases. The specimen sequenced was PBMCs. The sequence derives from a woman aged 35 to 49 in good health and CMV-seronegative. The CDR3 protein is CASGGTGDQPQHF. CDR3 DNA sequence: TGTGCCAGTGGGGGGACAGGGGACCAGCCCCAGCATTTT.